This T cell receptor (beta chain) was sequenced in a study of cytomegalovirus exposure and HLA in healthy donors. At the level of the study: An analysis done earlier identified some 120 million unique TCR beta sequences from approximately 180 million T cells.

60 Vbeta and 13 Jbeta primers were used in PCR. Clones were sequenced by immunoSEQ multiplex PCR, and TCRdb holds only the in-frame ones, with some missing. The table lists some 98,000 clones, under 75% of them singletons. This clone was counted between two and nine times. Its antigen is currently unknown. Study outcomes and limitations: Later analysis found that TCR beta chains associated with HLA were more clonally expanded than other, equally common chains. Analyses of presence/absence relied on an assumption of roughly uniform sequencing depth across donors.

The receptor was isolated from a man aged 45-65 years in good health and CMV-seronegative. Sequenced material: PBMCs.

CDR3 nucleotides: TGTGCCAGTGGGACAGGATTGAATCAGCCCCAGCATTTT. Protein: CASGTGLNQPQHF. This chain connects TRBV19 to TRBJ1-5; TRBD1 matches 8 bases. V was clipped by 8 bases and J by 4 bases; unmatched bases: 4. This CDR3 region has 13 residues. Germline V lookup: CDR1 LNHDA, CDR2 SQIVND (reference sequence).